These 5 T cell receptor beta chains share one sample of origin, sequenced in a study of control samples from healthy donors and cancer patients. This table comes from immunoSEQ multiplex PCR, and its TCRdb copy is limited to in-frame clones, with some not included. In the table there are about 49,000 clones, 86% of which are singletons. The sequenced sample consisted of PBMCs. These receptors were taken from a woman in her forties or fifties with lung cancer.

In DNA form, the CDR3 reads TGCGCCAGCAGCTTGGGAAGGGGCCCGAACACTGAAGCTTTCTTT. Residues: CASSLGRGPNTEAFF. The V call is TRBV5-1, the J call TRBJ1-1; a weak D match, TRBD1 (5 bases). The CDR3 is made up of 15 amino acids. Germline values: CDR1 SGHRS, CDR2 YFSETQ. The ends were cut back, 0 bases at V and 1 base at J, with 10 bases in the middle.

Note on this clone: This same CDR3 is encoded by further DNA sequences in the sample. The CDR3 sequence: CASSWEGGLGTEAFF. CDR3 bases: TGCGCCAGCAGCTGGGAGGGGGGGCTGGGCACTGAAGCTTTCTTT. V usage is TRBV5-1 and J usage is TRBJ1-1; the D gene is possibly TRBD1 (6 bases). The CDR3 is made up of 15 amino acids. Germline V gives CDR1 SGHRS, CDR2 YFSETQ. Trimming removed 3 bases from V and 4 bases from J, with 16 bases in between.

The gene calls are TRBV18 and TRBJ1-1, with unresolved D. Germline-derived CDR1 and CDR2 are KGHSH and LQKENI. This CDR3 is built from 14 residues. Trimming shortened V by 5 bases and J by 4 bases, and 14 bases separated the two germline ends. The CDR3 bases are TGTGCCAGCTCATTCGCCCAATGGGCCACTGAAGCTTTCTTT. Translation: CASSFAQWATEAFF.

The chain has TRBV2 and TRBJ2-1; D may match TRBD1 or TRBD2 (6 bases each). The germline gives CDR1 SNHLY, CDR2 FYNNEI. CDR3 length: 16 residues. V was clipped by 6 bases and J by 9 bases, with 24 bases between them. The CDR3 loop is CASSLTRGAAGSEQFF. The CDR3 DNA is TGTGCCAGCAGCCTTACTAGGGGGGCGGCGGGGAGTGAGCAGTTCTTC. Full variable domain (missing parts from reference TRBV2 and TRBJ2-1): EPEVTQTPSHQVTQMGQEVILRCVPISNHLYFYWYRQILGQKVEFLVSFYNNEISEKSEIFDDQFSVERPDGSNFTLKIRSTKLEDSAMYFCASSLTRGAAGSEQFFGPGTRLTVL.

The V call is TRBV19, the J call TRBJ2-3, with D tentatively TRBD1 (6 bases). Germline-derived CDR1 and CDR2 are LNHDA and SQIVND (reference sequence). The V end was cut by 5 bases, the J end by 4 bases, with 13 bases between. The CDR3 sequence is 14 residues long. The CDR3: CASSAKQGPDTQYF. The CDR3, as DNA: TGTGCCAGTAGTGCTAAACAGGGACCAGATACGCAGTATTTT.